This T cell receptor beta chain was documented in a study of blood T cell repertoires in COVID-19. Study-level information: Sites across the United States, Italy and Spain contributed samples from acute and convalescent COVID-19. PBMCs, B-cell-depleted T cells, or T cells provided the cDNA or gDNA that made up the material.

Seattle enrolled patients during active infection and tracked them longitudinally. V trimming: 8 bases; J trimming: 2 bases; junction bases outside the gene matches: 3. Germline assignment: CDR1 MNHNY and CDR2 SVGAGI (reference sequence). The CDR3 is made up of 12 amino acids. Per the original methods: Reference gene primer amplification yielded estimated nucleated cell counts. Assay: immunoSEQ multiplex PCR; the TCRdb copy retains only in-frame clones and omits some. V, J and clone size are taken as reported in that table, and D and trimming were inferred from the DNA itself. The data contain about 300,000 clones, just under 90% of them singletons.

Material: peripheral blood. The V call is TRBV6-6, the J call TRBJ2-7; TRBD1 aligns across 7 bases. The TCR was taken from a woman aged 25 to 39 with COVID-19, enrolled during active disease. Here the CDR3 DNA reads TGTGCCAGCCGGACAGGTACCTACGAGCAGTACTTC. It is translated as CASRTGTYEQYF.